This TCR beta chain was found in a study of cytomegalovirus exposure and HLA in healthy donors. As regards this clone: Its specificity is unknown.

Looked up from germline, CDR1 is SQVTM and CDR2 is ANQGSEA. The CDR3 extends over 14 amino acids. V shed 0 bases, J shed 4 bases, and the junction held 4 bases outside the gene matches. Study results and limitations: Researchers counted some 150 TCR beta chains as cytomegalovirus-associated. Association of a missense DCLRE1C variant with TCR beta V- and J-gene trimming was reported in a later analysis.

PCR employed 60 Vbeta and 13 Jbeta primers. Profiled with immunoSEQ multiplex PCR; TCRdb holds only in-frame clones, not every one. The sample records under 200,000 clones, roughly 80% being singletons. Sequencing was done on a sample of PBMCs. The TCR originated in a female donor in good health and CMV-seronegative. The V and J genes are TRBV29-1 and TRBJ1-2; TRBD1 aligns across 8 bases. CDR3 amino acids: CSVEEGTGVYGYTF. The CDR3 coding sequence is TGCAGCGTTGAAGAGGGGACAGGTGTCTATGGCTACACCTTC.